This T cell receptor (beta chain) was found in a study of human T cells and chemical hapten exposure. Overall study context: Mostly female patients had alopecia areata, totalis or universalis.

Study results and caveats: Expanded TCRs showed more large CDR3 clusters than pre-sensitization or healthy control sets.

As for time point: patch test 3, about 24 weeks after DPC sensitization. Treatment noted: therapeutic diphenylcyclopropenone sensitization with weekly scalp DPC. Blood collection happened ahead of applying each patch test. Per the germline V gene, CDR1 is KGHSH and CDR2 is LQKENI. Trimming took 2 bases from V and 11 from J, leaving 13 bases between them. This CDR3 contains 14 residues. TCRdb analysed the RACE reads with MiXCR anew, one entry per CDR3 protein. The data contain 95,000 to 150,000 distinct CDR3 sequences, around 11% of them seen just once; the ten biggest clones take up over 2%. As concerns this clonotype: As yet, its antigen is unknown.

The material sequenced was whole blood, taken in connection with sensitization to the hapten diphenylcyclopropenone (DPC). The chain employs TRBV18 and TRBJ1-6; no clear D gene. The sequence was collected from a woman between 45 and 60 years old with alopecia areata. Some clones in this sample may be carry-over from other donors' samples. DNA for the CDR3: TGTGCCAGCTCACCAAAGAACCGAAGGGCACCCCTCCACTTT. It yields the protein CASSPKNRRAPLHF.